Below are 5 T cell receptor beta chains sequenced from a single sample in a study of human T cells and chemical hapten exposure. MiXCR, applied by TCRdb to the RACE reads, yields one record per CDR3 protein. The table shows 340,000 or so distinct CDR3 sequences, with roughly 6.9% occurring only once. The time point is: patch test 1, 2 weeks after DPC sensitization. Stated treatment: therapeutic diphenylcyclopropenone sensitization with weekly scalp DPC. Sequences were derived from whole blood, sampled in connection with sensitization to the hapten diphenylcyclopropenone (DPC). These receptors were obtained from a woman aged 18-29 years with alopecia areata. Some clones in this sample may be carry-over from other donors' samples.

This clonotype turned up a few times. The rearrangement uses TRBV6-6 and TRBJ1-2; unclear D gene. Germline V gene lookup returns CDR1 MNHNY and CDR2 SVGAGI (reference sequence). Trimming took 5 bases from V and 3 from J, leaving 10 bases between them. The CDR3 consists of 13 residues. DNA of the CDR3: TGTGCCAGCAGTCGACTACCGCACTATGGCTACACCTTC. It specifies CASSRLPHYGYTF.

The chain is built from TRBV24-1 and TRBJ2-1; 14 bases align to TRBD2. This CDR3 has 16 residues. Germline-derived CDR1 and CDR2 are KGHDR and SFDVKD. V trimming: 3 bases; J trimming: 7 bases; junction bases outside the gene matches: 4. The CDR3 protein is CATSDAGTSGGNEQFF. The CDR3 DNA sequence: TGTGCCACCAGTGATGCCGGGACTAGCGGGGGAAATGAGCAGTTCTTC.

The chain couples TRBV20-1 to TRBJ2-3; 15 bases fit TRBD2. The CDR3 is 18 amino acids. Germline CDR1 reads DFQATT; CDR2 reads SNEGSKA (reference sequence). The V segment lost 4 bases and the J segment 0 bases; nucleotides outside the gene matches: 8. The CDR3 sequence: CSATAGLAGGFSTDTQYF. The CDR3 DNA sequence: TGCAGTGCTACCGCAGGACTAGCGGGGGGGTTTAGCACAGATACGCAGTATTTT.

Comment on this clonotype: A much larger clone differs from this one at a single base, so this may be a read error. J is TRBJ2-3 and V is TRBV7-2; D is ambiguous. V dropped 3 bases and J dropped 5 bases, with 6 bases sitting between them. The germline CDR1 and CDR2 sequences are SGHTA and FQGNSA. The CDR3 totals 12 residues. The CDR3 reads CASSLNRDTQYF. For the CDR3, the DNA is TGTGCCAGCAGCTTGAATAGAGATACGCAGTATTTT.

This clonotype has more than one count but fewer than ten. The chain recombines TRBV28 with TRBJ1-4; unclear D gene. The V end was cut by 2 bases, the J end by 0 bases, with 4 bases between. Germline CDR1 and CDR2: MDHEN and SYDVKM. The CDR3 contains 14 residues. CDR3 bases: TGTGCCAGCAGTTTAGAAACAACTAATGAAAAACTGTTTTTT. It specifies CASSLETTNEKLFF.